The text below deals with one T cell receptor (beta chain). Its antigen is still unknown. A universal primer site and UMIs were added as TCR cDNA was made by 5'RACE template switching. TCRdb used MiXCR to reprocess the 5' RACE reads, holding one entry per CDR3 protein. The table shows about 400,000 distinct CDR3 sequences, with approximately 10% occurring only once. Germline V lookup: CDR1 SGHRS, CDR2 YFSETQ. Trimming took 4 bases from V and 6 from J, leaving 14 bases between them. The CDR3 spans 14 residues. The record originates from a study of T cells after yellow fever vaccination. Study findings and constraints: Of the clonotypes, a small share occurred in both CD4 and CD8 compartments.

Here the sequenced sample was PBMCs, taken on the day of the first yellow fever vaccination. This clonotype originated in a man aged 18 to 30 who received the YFV17D yellow fever vaccine. The V call is TRBV5-1, the J call TRBJ2-1; D is uncertain. The CDR3 region is CASSLDMWVNEQFF. The CDR3 nucleotides read TGCGCCAGCAGCCTCGACATGTGGGTCAATGAGCAGTTCTTC.